This TCR beta chain was profiled in a study of blood T cell repertoires in COVID-19. Study overall: The study drew acute and convalescent COVID-19 samples from the United States, Italy and Spain. The analysed material was cDNA or gDNA that came from T cells, B-cell-depleted T cells, or PBMCs.

As processed by the authors: Estimated nucleated cell counts came from reference gene primer amplification. Profiling relied on immunoSEQ multiplex PCR, and the TCRdb table lists in-frame clones only, not all of them. From that table come the V and J calls and clone size; the DNA was used to work out D and trimming. The repertoire consists of fewer than 150,000 clones, with less than 85% occurring once and the leading ten covering about 7%. The CDR3 is 14 amino acids. Germline loops: CDR1 SGHVS, CDR2 FQNEAQ. The V and J ends lost 3 bases and 1 base respectively, with 9 bases between them. The sequence was obtained from a human donor in a cohort sampled during active COVID-19. The sequenced sample consisted of peripheral blood. The chain couples TRBV7-8 to TRBJ1-1; no clear D. The CDR3 protein is CASSLGGWNTEAFF. CDR3 nucleotides: TGTGCCAGCAGCTTGGGAGGTTGGAACACTGAAGCTTTCTTT. Drawing the rest from reference TRBV7-8 and TRBJ1-1, the complete variable domain is GAGVSQSPRYKVAKRGQDVALRCDPISGHVSLFWYQQALGQGPEFLTYFQNEAQLDKSGLPSDRFFAERPEGSVSTLKIQRTQQEDSAVYLCASSLGGWNTEAFFGQGTRLTVV.